This entry concerns a single T cell receptor beta chain. V lost 3 bases to trimming and J lost 4 bases, with 18 bases between them. The germline gives CDR1 SGHRS, CDR2 YFSETQ. CDR3 size: 16 residues. Per the study methods: Reference gene primer amplification gave estimated nucleated cell counts. The repertoire was sequenced with immunoSEQ multiplex PCR; TCRdb's copy has only in-frame clones and lacks some. That table gives V, J and clone size, and the DNA gave D and trimming. Of about 380,000 clones listed, 88% are singletons. The data belong to a study of blood T cell repertoires in COVID-19. Participants were aged about 18 to 100 years, lived in 25 or so US areas, and enrolled virtually. Recovery among Cohort 3 donors was established by two negative PCRs, clearance, or symptom resolution.

This receptor was obtained from a woman aged 18-30 years who had recovered from COVID-19. This chain joins TRBV5-1 and TRBJ2-3, with a possible D match to TRBD1 (6 bases). The sequenced sample was PBMCs or T cells enriched from blood (not recorded which). The CDR3 region has the DNA TGCGCCAGCAGCTCTGGGGGCACGATCCCCCCAGATACGCAGTATTTT. Translated: CASSSGGTIPPDTQYF. The variable domain in full, completed from reference TRBV5-1 and TRBJ2-3, reads KAGVTQTPRYLIKTRGQQVTLSCSPISGHRSVSWYQQTPGQGLQFLFEYFSETQRNKGNFPGRFSGRQFSNSRSEMNVSTLELGDSALYLCASSSGGTIPPDTQYFGPGTRLTVL.